This T cell receptor beta chain was recorded in a study of blood T cell repertoires in COVID-19. This clone occurred a few times. The trim removed 3 bases at V and 5 bases at J, leaving 10 bases unmatched. In germline, CDR1 is LGHNA, CDR2 YSLEER. The CDR3 length is 16 residues. Per the original methods: Amplification of reference gene primers was used by the study to estimate nucleated cell counts. The table came from immunoSEQ multiplex PCR; TCRdb's copy has only in-frame clones and leaves some out. V, J and clone size were drawn from that table, and D and trimming were deduced from the DNA. The sample yields more than 85,000 clones, around 75% seen once.

The sequencing input was peripheral blood. The clonotype originates from a woman aged 45-65 years with acute or convalescent COVID-19. The chain couples TRBV4-3 to TRBJ2-1; 7 bases are a match to TRBD2. CDR3 sequence reads: CASSHPGLAGDNEQFF. DNA of the CDR3: TGCGCCAGCAGCCATCCGGGACTGGCGGGGGACAATGAGCAGTTCTTC.